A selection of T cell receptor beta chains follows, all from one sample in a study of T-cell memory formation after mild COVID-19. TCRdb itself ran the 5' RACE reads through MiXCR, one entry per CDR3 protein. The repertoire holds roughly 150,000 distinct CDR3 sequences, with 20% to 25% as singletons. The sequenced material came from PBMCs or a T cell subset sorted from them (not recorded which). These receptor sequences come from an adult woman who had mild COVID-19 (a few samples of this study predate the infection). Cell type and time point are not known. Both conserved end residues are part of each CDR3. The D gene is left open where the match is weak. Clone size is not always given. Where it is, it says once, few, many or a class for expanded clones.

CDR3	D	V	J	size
CASSLGDGLREQYF	-	TRBV7-6	TRBJ2-7	-
CASSPGTVKVYGYTF	TRBD1	TRBV27	TRBJ1-2	-
CASSRTLYNEQFF	-	TRBV12-3/TRBV12-4	TRBJ2-1	few
CASSPRNLDEQFF	-	TRBV7-9	TRBJ2-1	-
CASSSLIWSTGELFF	-	TRBV7-9	TRBJ2-2	few
CASSAGSGGAWEQYF	TRBD2	TRBV9	TRBJ2-7	-
CASIRANSGANVLTF	-	TRBV12-3/TRBV12-4	TRBJ2-6	few
CASSHTPGGELFF	-	TRBV12-3/TRBV12-4	TRBJ2-2	few
CASSPSSGRGRNTGELFF	-	TRBV2	TRBJ2-2	-
CASMAGVEGYTF	-	TRBV6-5	TRBJ1-2	-
CSARDTGTPSGAWQYF	-	TRBV20-1	TRBJ2-7	few
CASSLVSGDLDEQFF	-	TRBV12-3/TRBV12-4	TRBJ2-1	few
CASSYSEWSSYEQYF	-	TRBV6-5	TRBJ2-7	-
CASSHTGTVSGNTIYF	-	TRBV12-3/TRBV12-4	TRBJ1-3	few
CASGVGVTYEQYF	-	TRBV7-9	TRBJ2-7	-
CASSFGSSYTF	-	TRBV12-3/TRBV12-4	TRBJ1-2	few
CASSYHDRDLYEQYF	TRBD1	TRBV6-2/TRBV6-3	TRBJ2-7	-
CASTIRGANTGELFF	-	TRBV19	TRBJ2-2	-
CASSLVEGRTEAFF	-	TRBV7-9	TRBJ1-1	many
CATPAGAEKLFF	-	TRBV5-1	TRBJ1-4	few
CATSESTVNTGELFF	-	TRBV24-1	TRBJ2-2	-
CASKLTASTYNEQFF	-	TRBV7-9	TRBJ2-1	few
CASGGTSGEYEVSGELFF	TRBD2	TRBV9	TRBJ2-2	-
CASSGPRYEQYF	-	TRBV25-1	TRBJ2-7	-
CASSHSVRGSSNTEAFF	-	TRBV4-3	TRBJ1-1	-
CASSSTFEFYGYTF	-	TRBV6-2/TRBV6-3	TRBJ1-2	-
CSVELAGGLDEQFF	TRBD2	TRBV29-1	TRBJ2-1	-
CASSPILELRYGYTF	-	TRBV5-5	TRBJ1-2	-
CASSSGEGGDTQYF	TRBD2	TRBV7-2	TRBJ2-3	-
CAWSVLTGSVQYF	-	TRBV30	TRBJ2-7	few
CAISSGQGGNTIYF	TRBD1	TRBV10-3	TRBJ1-3	few
CASSLAGLAGEQYF	TRBD2	TRBV7-6	TRBJ2-7	few
CASSTDRENREQYF	TRBD1	TRBV4-3	TRBJ2-7	-
CASSARDGPTEAFF	-	TRBV9	TRBJ1-1	-
CASSQAYLGAPQPQHF	-	TRBV4-1	TRBJ1-5	-
CASSLGFREAFF	-	TRBV7-9	TRBJ1-1	medium-sized
CASSSYRDTANYGYTF	-	TRBV7-8	TRBJ1-2	-
CSAGYAQGTDTQYF	-	TRBV29-1	TRBJ2-3	-
CASGLTGRETQYF	TRBD1	TRBV5-6	TRBJ2-5	few
CASSQGLGGGKGETQYF	TRBD2	TRBV4-1	TRBJ2-5	few
CASSPRDDEQYF	-	TRBV7-8	TRBJ2-7	many
CASSSTSSNEQFF	-	TRBV12-3/TRBV12-4	TRBJ2-1	few
CASTPRAGQPHGYTF	-	TRBV12-3/TRBV12-4	TRBJ1-2	-
CASSPWTGETYNEQFF	TRBD1	TRBV9	TRBJ2-1	few
CASSSGLAGAFYEQYF	TRBD2	TRBV9	TRBJ2-7	-
CASSPRMSAYSSYNEQFF	-	TRBV18	TRBJ2-1	few
CSARDLAGDYGYTF	-	TRBV20-1	TRBJ1-2	few
CASSFGTANTEAFF	TRBD1	TRBV19	TRBJ1-1	-
CASRYETYNEQFF	-	TRBV6-1	TRBJ2-1	-
CASSYSKGRTNYGYTF	-	TRBV6-5	TRBJ1-2	-
CASSQLGGAGVEQYF	-	TRBV7-6	TRBJ2-7	-
CATGWRGEQYF	-	TRBV19	TRBJ2-7	-
CATHLAARANTGELFF	TRBD2	TRBV7-9	TRBJ2-2	-